This TCR beta chain was observed in a study of T-cell reconstitution after alpha-beta-depleted transplantation in children. Study findings and constraints: Alpha-beta T cells about two months after transplant reportedly derived from several hundred expanded graft clones.

Unique molecular identifiers were incorporated into the prepared TCRbeta library. TCRdb itself ran the PCR reads through MiXCR, one entry per CDR3 protein. The sample lists 150,000 to 200,000 distinct CDR3 sequences; approximately 12% were seen once. This clonotype was seen repeatedly, ten times or more. Its antigen remains unknown. Germline V lookup: CDR1 DFQATT, CDR2 SNEGSKA (reference sequence). This CDR3 is 15 amino acids long. Trimming cost V 4 bases and J 2 bases, with 14 bases left between them. This rearrangement joins TRBV20-1 to TRBJ2-2; possibly TRBD2 for D (6 bases). The sample consisted of PBMCs, taken before TCRalphabeta/CD19-depleted stem cell transplant. The sequence came from a boy under 10 years old with acute myeloid leukemia, due to receive a stem cell transplant. CDR3 nucleotide sequence: TGCAGTGCTACTCCCTGGCGGGGCAACACCGGGGAGCTGTTTTTT. It translates to CSATPWRGNTGELFF.